A single sample gave rise to the 31 T cell receptor beta chains below, sequenced in a study of Ad26.COV2.S vaccination and SARS-CoV-2 variants. Repertoires were generated with immunoSEQ multiplex PCR, while TCRdb's copy carries only in-frame clones and drops some. This table holds fewer than 500,000 clones, about 91% found once. Treatment denoted: roughly 19 received Ad26.COV2.S at low or high dose, single or two shots; a few received placebo; per-sample allocation not given. Sampling was performed 63 days after the first vaccine or placebo injection. Sequencing was performed on peripheral blood, taken in a trial of Ad26.COV2.S vaccine versus placebo. Receptors originate from a person aged 18-65 years who received the Ad26.COV2.S COVID-19 vaccine or a placebo.

The chain links TRBV9 to TRBJ1-3, with a weak D call TRBD1 (5 bases). V lost 3 bases to trimming and J lost 6 bases, with 13 bases between them. Germline-derived CDR1 and CDR2 are SGDLS and YYNGEE. CDR3 length: 14 residues. This CDR3 is CASSGSGGLNTIYF. CDR3 coding DNA: TGTGCCAGCAGCGGGAGCGGGGGGTTAAACACCATATATTTT.

This clone has a single count. The chain has TRBV24-1 and TRBJ2-7; the match to TRBD1 covers 10 bases. V was pared by 4 bases and J by 6 bases, with 14 bases of the junction left unmatched. This CDR3 is 17 amino acids long. CDR1 and CDR2 (germline): KGHDR, SFDVKD. The CDR3, as DNA: TGTGCCACCAGTGACTCCCAGACCGGGACAGGGGAACGCGAGCAGTACGTC. Translation: CATSDSQTGTGEREQYV.

The chain links TRBV1 to TRBJ2-1; the table's D call, TRBD2, was not checked against the DNA. TRBV1 is a pseudogene locus. The CDR3 length is 18 residues. The CDR3 spells CTSSQDRGGVPSYNEQFF. The CDR3 region has the DNA TGCACCAGCAGCCAAGACCGCGGGGGGGTTCCCTCCTACAATGAGCAGTTCTTC.

This clone was counted a single time. This chain links TRBV4-2 with TRBJ2-5; a possible D gene is TRBD2 (6 bases). V was shortened by 4 bases and J by 5 bases, with 35 bases between the two germline ends. The germline V gene has CDR1 LGHNA and CDR2 YNFKEQ. The CDR3 contains 21 residues. The CDR3 coding sequence is TGTGCCAGCAGCCGAACTGGCTCCGCATCGTGGGACTGGGGGGATGGTGAGACCCAGTACTTC. Translating gives CASSRTGSASWDWGDGETQYF.

This clone was counted a single time. J is TRBJ2-1 and V is TRBV18; D is uncertain. Germline CDR1 is KGHSH and CDR2 is LQKENI. The CDR3 is made up of 13 amino acids. V gave up 3 bases and J gave up 2 bases, with 5 bases separating them. CDR3 bases: TGTGCCAGCTCACCGGCAACCTACAATGAGCAGTTCTTC. It codes for CASSPATYNEQFF.

The chain recombines TRBV7-3 with TRBJ2-1; no definite D call. The CDR3 spans 12 residues. Trimming took 5 bases from V and 9 from J, leaving 11 bases between them. The germline CDR1 and CDR2 sequences are SGHTA and FQGTGA. Written as DNA, the CDR3 is TGTGCCAGCAGCGTTCAAGCCGGTGAGCAGTTCTTC. Amino acid sequence: CASSVQAGEQFF.

The V gene is TRBV18, the J gene TRBJ1-1; D is unclear. This CDR3 has 13 amino acids. Per the germline V gene, CDR1 is KGHSH and CDR2 is LQKENI. The V end lost 8 bases, the J end lost 2 bases, and 12 bases lay between the germline ends. CDR3 nucleotide sequence: TGTGCCAGCGGTGACCGAGGAAACACTGAAGCTTTCTTT. Its protein product is CASGDRGNTEAFF.

The V gene is TRBV7-2, the J gene TRBJ2-7; 10 bases fit TRBD1. The CDR3 contains 16 residues. Germline loops: CDR1 SGHTA, CDR2 FQGNSA. V shed 4 bases, J shed 3 bases, and the junction held 9 bases outside the gene matches. CDR3 nucleotide sequence: TGTGCCAGCAGCTCAGGGACAGGGGAGAGGGTCTACGAGCAGTACGTC. Protein: CASSSGTGERVYEQYV.

As DNA, the CDR3 is TGTGCCAGCAGGGGACAGGGGGCCTCCTACGGCTCCTACAATGAGCAGTTCTTC. Protein: CASRGQGASYGSYNEQFF. The genes are TRBV27 and TRBJ2-1; 12 bases are shared with TRBD1. The CDR3 is 18 residues long. Looked up from germline, CDR1 is MNHEY and CDR2 is SMNVEV (reference sequence). V shed 6 bases and J 0 bases; nucleotides not matched to a gene: 9.

The chain recombines TRBV7-2 with TRBJ1-1, with 7 nucleotides matching TRBD1. V shed 5 bases and J 5 bases; nucleotides not matched to a gene: 8. The CDR3 totals 14 residues. Germline V CDR1 and CDR2: SGHTA, FQGNSA. The CDR3 DNA sequence: TGTGCCAGCAGCGAGAACAGGGGTGGGACTGAAGCTTTCTTT. Protein product: CASSENRGGTEAFF.

The chain links TRBV6-5 to TRBJ2-3, with D uncertain. The length of the CDR3 is 12 residues. Trimming left V 6 bases short and J 6 bases short, with 10 bases between. Germline V gene sequence: CDR1 MNHEY, CDR2 SVGAGI. This CDR3 is CASRVIGDTQYF. The CDR3 nucleotides read TGTGCCAGCAGGGTGATCGGGGATACGCAGTATTTT.

J is TRBJ2-2 and V is TRBV7-3, with TRBD1 as a possible D gene (6 bases). Germline V CDR1 and CDR2: SGHTA, FQGTGA. V dropped 5 bases and J dropped 4 bases, with 11 bases sitting between them. The CDR3 consists of 14 residues. CDR3 in DNA: TGTGCCAGCAGCCGAGGGGGTAGCACCGGGGAGCTGTTTTTT. It is translated as CASSRGGSTGELFF.

The chain employs TRBV18 and TRBJ1-1; D unresolved. Trimming left V 4 bases short and J 0 bases short, with 9 bases between. The CDR3 sequence is 14 residues long. Germline V gene data show CDR1 as KGHSH and CDR2 as LQKENI. This CDR3 reads CASSQYSMNTEAFF. CDR3 nucleotide sequence: TGTGCCAGCTCACAGTACAGTATGAACACTGAAGCTTTCTTT.

The chain recombines TRBV30 with TRBJ2-3; D uncertain. Germline V gene data show CDR1 as GTSNPN and CDR2 as SVGIG (reference sequence). The CDR3 sequence is 12 residues long. Between the trimmed V and J ends, which lost 1 base and 4 bases, there was a span of 6 bases. CDR3 residues: CAWSEYADTQYF. In nucleotides, the CDR3 is TGTGCCTGGAGTGAATATGCAGATACGCAGTATTTT.

The V and J genes are TRBV5-1 and TRBJ2-7; tentatively, D is TRBD2 (6 bases). CDR1 is SGHRS and CDR2 is YFSETQ in the germline V gene. There are 14 residues in the CDR3. Trimming took 0 bases from V and 6 from J, leaving 13 bases between them. This CDR3 is CASSLAWRAGEQYF. CDR3 nucleotides: TGCGCCAGCAGCTTGGCCTGGAGGGCGGGCGAGCAGTACTTC.

This chain links TRBV29-1 with TRBJ2-1; 10 nucleotides match TRBD2. The CDR3 runs to 17 residues. CDR1 and CDR2 from the germline V gene are SQVTM and ANQGSEA. The ends lost 1 base at V and 3 bases at J; junction bases unmatched: 9. In nucleotides, the CDR3 is TGCAGCGTTGAAGGTGGGACCGGGACTAGCGACTACAATGAGCAGTTCTTC. It specifies CSVEGGTGTSDYNEQFF.

This clone was observed once. J is TRBJ2-7 and V is TRBV7-2; D uncertain. Germline V gene sequence: CDR1 SGHTA, CDR2 FQGNSA. The length of the CDR3 is 15 residues. The V end was cut by 1 base, the J end by 3 bases, with 13 bases between. The CDR3, as DNA: TGTGCCAGCAGCTTAGATCCCAACTCCTACTACGAGCAGTACTTC. Its translation: CASSLDPNSYYEQYF. Looking up the rest from reference TRBV7-2 and TRBJ2-7 gives the full variable domain: GAGVSQSPSNKVTEKGKDVELRCDPISGHTALYWYRQSLGQGLEFLIYFQGNSAPDKSGLPSDRFSAERTGGSVSTLTIQRTQQEDSAVYLCASSLDPNSYYEQYFGPGTRLTVT.

The chain combines TRBV23-1 with TRBJ1-3; unclear D gene. TRBV23-1 is identified as an open reading frame with a role that is uncertain. The V gene lost 2 bases and the J gene lost 0 bases, with 8 bases spanning the gap. This CDR3 is 15 amino acids long. This CDR3 reads CASSQPGLSGNTIYF. The CDR3 bases are TGCGCCAGCAGTCAACCGGGCCTCTCTGGAAACACCATATATTTT.

The rearrangement uses TRBV18 and TRBJ2-5, with D unresolved. Trimming took 6 bases from V and 0 from J, leaving 11 bases between them. Germline V gene lookup returns CDR1 KGHSH and CDR2 LQKENI. The CDR3 is 14 amino acids. The CDR3, as DNA: TGTGCCAGCTCCCAATCTCAGTACCAAGAGACCCAGTACTTC. Protein: CASSQSQYQETQYF.

Comments on this clone: One end of the junction is discordant with germline, which a read error may explain. The V and J genes are TRBV5-3 and TRBJ1-1; D is unclear. TRBV5-3 is an open reading frame whose function is uncertain. CDR3 size: 13 residues. CDR3 sequence reads: CARSLILGSKSHF. CDR3 sequence (DNA): TGTGCCAGAAGCTTGATATTGGGATCGAAGAGTCACTTT.

The J gene is TRBJ1-1, the V gene TRBV2; 7 nucleotides match TRBD1. The germline V gene has CDR1 SNHLY and CDR2 FYNNEI. The CDR3 is 14 residues long. Losses at the gene ends were 8 bases for V and 2 bases for J; bases not matched to a gene: 8. The CDR3 DNA is TGTGCCAGCGGGTGGGCAGGGGGTAACACTGAAGCTTTCTTT. It encodes CASGWAGGNTEAFF.

V gene TRBV5-1 combines with J gene TRBJ1-5, with TRBD1 as a possible D gene (6 bases). CDR1 and CDR2 (germline): SGHRS, YFSETQ. The V and J ends lost 0 bases and 5 bases respectively, with 12 bases between them. The CDR3 sequence is 15 residues long. CDR3 in amino acids: CASSLEGGDYQPQHF. CDR3 nucleotide sequence: TGCGCCAGCAGCTTGGAAGGGGGTGATTATCAGCCCCAGCATTTT.

The rearrangement links TRBV9 to TRBJ2-7, with D possibly being TRBD1 (6 bases). Trimming left V 0 bases short and J 3 bases short, with 13 bases between. Germline CDR1 reads SGDLS; CDR2 reads YYNGEE. The CDR3 sequence is 15 residues long. The CDR3 coding sequence is TGTGCCAGCAGCGTAGGCGTTGGGACAAACTACGAGCAGTACGTC. This encodes CASSVGVGTNYEQYV.

The genes are TRBV4-1 and TRBJ1-2; D uncertain. V lost 4 bases and J lost 4, with 13 bases in between. The germline V gene has CDR1 MGHRA and CDR2 YSYEKL. The CDR3 runs 14 residues. The CDR3 DNA is TGCGCCAGCAGCCCAGCGGGAAGTTTCTATGGCTACACCTTC. Encoded protein: CASSPAGSFYGYTF.

V and J are TRBV15 and TRBJ1-1, with 7 positions matching TRBD1. The CDR3 covers 14 residues. The J segment lost 3 bases and the V segment lost 5 bases, leaving 6 bases of the junction unmatched. Germline V gene lookup returns CDR1 LNHNV and CDR2 YYDKDF (reference sequence). In DNA, the CDR3 is TGTGCCACCAGCCCCAGGGACAGTTACACTGAAGCTTTCTTT. Its translation is CATSPRDSYTEAFF.

The chain couples TRBV27 to TRBJ1-5; unclear D gene. The germline gives CDR1 MNHEY, CDR2 SMNVEV (reference sequence). V lost 4 bases and J lost 5, with 15 bases in between. The CDR3 is 15 amino acids. The CDR3 DNA sequence: TGTGCCAGCAGTTCCGCGGCTCCGGTGGATCAGCCCCAGCATTTT. This encodes CASSSAAPVDQPQHF.

This clone has just one count. This sequence joins TRBV5-1 and TRBJ2-3, with 7 bases lining up with TRBD2. Germline CDR1 and CDR2: SGHRS and YFSETQ. After removal of 2 bases from V and 0 bases from J, the junction contained 6 bases not matched to a gene. The CDR3 has 16 residues. Written as DNA, the CDR3 is TGCGCCAGCAGCTTTTGGACTAGAACTAGCACAGATACGCAGTATTTT. Translated, it gives CASSFWTRTSTDTQYF.

A single count supports this clone. The chain couples TRBV6-4 to TRBJ2-1, with D possibly being TRBD1 (6 bases). Trimming pared 6 bases from V and 8 bases from J, leaving 20 bases between. CDR3 length equals 15 residues. Germline V lookup: CDR1 MRHNA, CDR2 SNTAGT. CDR3 DNA: TGTGCCAGCAGAGTGTATCGGGACAAGGGCCATGAGCAGTTCTTC. Encoded protein: CASRVYRDKGHEQFF.

The rearrangement uses TRBV5-1 and TRBJ1-1; D uncertain. V was trimmed by 0 bases and J by 4 bases, leaving 7 bases between them. There are 13 residues in the CDR3. Germline values: CDR1 SGHRS, CDR2 YFSETQ. The DNA for the CDR3 is TGCGCCAGCAGCTTGGCGCTGTCCACTGAAGCTTTCTTT. Translated, it gives CASSLALSTEAFF.

This chain joins TRBV2 and TRBJ1-1; D not resolved. Trimming pared 6 bases from V and 6 bases from J, leaving 20 bases between. Germline lookup yields CDR1 SNHLY and CDR2 FYNNEI. The CDR3 is made up of 15 amino acids. CDR3 nucleotides: TGTGCCAGCAGCGACCAACTGGAGCGGCCCCCTGAAGCTTTCTTT. It specifies CASSDQLERPPEAFF.

The chain links TRBV28 to TRBJ2-2; TRBD2 matches at 8 bases. J was trimmed by 2 bases and V by 6 bases; bases with no gene match: 5. Germline loops: CDR1 MDHEN, CDR2 SYDVKM. This CDR3 comprises 15 residues. As DNA, the CDR3 is TGTGCCAGCAGATATAGCGGGGTAAACACCGGGGAGCTGTTTTTT. Its translation: CASRYSGVNTGELFF.